The sequence of this T cell receptor (beta chain) was determined in a study of T cell responses to AZD1222 COVID-19 vaccine. Second-dose timings of about 4 or about 12 weeks were pooled. Broader study findings: At baseline, seropositivity was found in only a handful of AZD1222 recipients. Possibly, clonal diversity was underestimated; donors were largely white British and included more females. Vaccine-associated CD4 TCRs spanned spike, dominant at 160-218 and 743-854.

The data were produced by immunoSEQ multiplex PCR, yet TCRdb's version contains in-frame clones alone and is incomplete. The sample records some 200,000 clones, 91% being singletons. Comment on this clone: Its antigen is still unknown.

The CDR3 runs to 12 residues. Germline V gene data show CDR1 as SNHLY and CDR2 as FYNNEI. The ends were cut back, 2 bases at V and 6 bases at J, with 6 bases in the middle. The sequence derives from an adult who received the AZD1222 COVID-19 vaccine. V gene TRBV2 combines with J gene TRBJ2-3; D gene uncertain. This specimen was peripheral blood, taken 28 days after the second AZD1222 dose. CDR3 sequence (DNA): TGTGCCAGCAGTGAATCAGCGGATACGCAGTATTTT. Its protein product is CASSESADTQYF.